This is a list of T cell receptor beta chains from one sample in a study of Ad26.COV2.S vaccination and SARS-CoV-2 variants. The protocol was immunoSEQ multiplex PCR, while the TCRdb copy is restricted to in-frame clones and leaves out a portion. The sample holds around 350,000 clones; 80% to 90% are singletons and the top ten take about 3.3%. The specimen comprised peripheral blood, sampled in a trial of Ad26.COV2.S vaccine versus placebo. The receptors originated from a person between 18 and 65 years old who received the Ad26.COV2.S COVID-19 vaccine or a placebo. The CDR3 runs from the conserved cysteine through the conserved F or W. The D gene is left open where the match is weak. Where a row states a size, it is once, few, many or the class of an expanded clone; other rows omit it.

j_call v_call d_call clone_size cdr3_nt cdr3_aa
TRBJ2-3 TRBV3-1/TRBV3-2 TRBD2 - TGTGCCAGCAGCCAAGAGGGGCTAGCGGGAGCTACGCAGTATTTT CASSQEGLAGATQYF
TRBJ1-5 TRBV13 - - TGTGCCAGCAGCCTTACTTTGGGTGGCAATCAGCCCCAGCATTTT CASSLTLGGNQPQHF
TRBJ2-1 TRBV7-9 - - TGTGCCAGCAGCGGCCTGGACTCCGTCGATGAGCAGTTCTTC CASSGLDSVDEQFF
TRBJ1-5 TRBV6-5 TRBD1 - TGTGCCAGCAGCACGACAGGGCTCTACAATCAGCCCCAGCATTTT CASSTTGLYNQPQHF
TRBJ1-5 TRBV10-2 - - TGCGCCAGCAGTGATCTTAAGCAGCCCCAGCATTTT CASSDLKQPQHF
TRBJ1-5 TRBV24-1 - - TGTGCCACCAGTGATACCAGGGGTAGCAATCAGCCCCAGCATTTT CATSDTRGSNQPQHF
TRBJ1-6 TRBV6-5 - - TGTGCCAGCAGTTATGGGGTCAGCTCACCCCTCCACTTT CASSYGVSSPLHF
TRBJ2-1 TRBV29-1 TRBD1 - TGCAGCGTTGAAGTTACGGGGACAGGGGATAGTGAGCAGTTCTTC CSVEVTGTGDSEQFF
TRBJ1-1 TRBV5-1 - - TGCGCCAGCAGCTTAGACAGGACGAACACTGAAGCTTTCTTT CASSLDRTNTEAFF
TRBJ1-5 TRBV2 - - TGTGCCAGCAGTGAGACGTTTGGGACCAATCAGCCCCAGCATTTT CASSETFGTNQPQHF
TRBJ2-1 TRBV6-4 TRBD2 - TGTGCCAGCAGTGAGGTCCCGGGACTAGCGGGAGTTCAGTTCTTC CASSEVPGLAGVQFF
TRBJ2-7 TRBV19 TRBD1 - TGTGCCAGTAGCAGACAGGGGATGTACGAGCAGTACTTC CASSRQGMYEQYF
TRBJ2-5 TRBV30 - once TGTGCCTGGAGGGGGCGACAGTTACAAGAGACCCAGTACTTC CAWRGRQLQETQYF
TRBJ2-1 TRBV27 - - TGTGCCAGCAGTTCTCGCCCAGGGGTAGTGGGGGGCTCTAGCTCCTACAATGAGCAGTTCTTC CASSSRPGVVGGSSSYNEQFF
TRBJ2-3 TRBV3-1/TRBV3-2 - - TGTGCCAGCAGCCTACTAGCCGACCCCCCCACAGATACGCAGTATTTT CASSLLADPPTDTQYF
TRBJ2-2 TRBV4-3 - - TGCGCCAGCAGCCGTGCATTGGGGAACACCGGGGAGCTGTTTTTT CASSRALGNTGELFF
TRBJ1-3 TRBV5-1 - - TGCGCCAGCAGCTTGGCCCCTGGAAACACCATATATTTT CASSLAPGNTIYF
TRBJ1-5 TRBV7-9 - - TGTGCCAGTTCAGATAGCAATCAGCCCCAGCATTTT CASSDSNQPQHF
TRBJ2-4 TRBV5-4 - - TGTGCCAGCAGCTTAGGGGGGAACAAAAACATTCAGTACTTC CASSLGGNKNIQYF
TRBJ2-3 TRBV9 - - TGTGCCAGCAGCGTGGGGGATTTGGGTTTAGGTACGCAGTATTTT CASSVGDLGLGTQYF
TRBJ2-1 TRBV24-1 TRBD2 - TGTGCCACCAGTGATTTGGGACTAGCGTCAATCACTGAGCAGTTCTTC CATSDLGLASITEQFF
TRBJ2-7 TRBV28 TRBD1 - TGTGCCAGCAGTCAGACAGGGACGTCCTACGAGCAGTACTTC CASSQTGTSYEQYF